This TCR beta chain emerged from a study of T cells in Graves' hyperthyroidism and ophthalmopathy. Patients showing uncontrolled infection, other autoimmune disease, pregnancy or lactation were ineligible. The CDR3 runs 12 residues. Germline V gives CDR1 SNHLY, CDR2 FYNNEI. The V end was cut by 8 bases, the J end by 4 bases, with 11 bases between. RNA transcripts gave rise to amplified TCR beta CDR3 regions. When the TCR CDR3 underwent first-round RT-PCR, the HTBI primer set was used. Via MiXCR, TCRdb re-called the multiplex PCR reads, giving one row per CDR3 protein. The sample carries fewer than 40,000 distinct CDR3 sequences, 52% recorded once.

The TCR originated in a woman aged 40 to 50 with Graves' ophthalmopathy. The chain carries TRBV2 and TRBJ1-1, with no clear D. Material for sequencing was blood. The chain's CDR3 is CASWWSSTEAFF. DNA for the CDR3: TGTGCCAGCTGGTGGTCCAGCACTGAAGCTTTCTTT.